This T cell receptor (beta chain) is drawn from a study of breast tumors, draining lymph nodes, adjacent tissues. General study points: That most tumor T cells come from lymph nodes remained unproven. Compared with lymph nodes, tumors were less diverse; compared with nontumor tissue, more. Luminal-like breast cancer showed significantly greater tumor-nontumor repertoire similarity than basal-like breast cancer did. Findings are consistent with lymph node origin and intratumoral expansion of most tumor T cells.

This CDR3 spans 21 amino acids. The germline CDR1 and CDR2 sequences are SGDLS and YYNGEE. Trimming at V came to 4 bases and at J to 0 bases, leaving 18 bases not matched to a gene. Each CDR3 protein gets one entry after TCRdb re-called the multiplex PCR reads with MiXCR. Of around 70,000 distinct CDR3 sequences listed, over 40% are singletons. This clonotype came up many times. No antigen is known for it. This sequence originates from a female donor with breast cancer. Some clones in this sample may be carry-over from other donors' samples. The rearrangement uses TRBV9 and TRBJ2-2; 10 bases are shared with TRBD1. Sequencing was performed on breast tumor tissue. The CDR3 nucleotides read TGTGCCAGCAGCCTTTTAGCCCGGGACAGGGGCCAGACACCGAACACCGGGGAGCTGTTTTTT. Translation: CASSLLARDRGQTPNTGELFF.